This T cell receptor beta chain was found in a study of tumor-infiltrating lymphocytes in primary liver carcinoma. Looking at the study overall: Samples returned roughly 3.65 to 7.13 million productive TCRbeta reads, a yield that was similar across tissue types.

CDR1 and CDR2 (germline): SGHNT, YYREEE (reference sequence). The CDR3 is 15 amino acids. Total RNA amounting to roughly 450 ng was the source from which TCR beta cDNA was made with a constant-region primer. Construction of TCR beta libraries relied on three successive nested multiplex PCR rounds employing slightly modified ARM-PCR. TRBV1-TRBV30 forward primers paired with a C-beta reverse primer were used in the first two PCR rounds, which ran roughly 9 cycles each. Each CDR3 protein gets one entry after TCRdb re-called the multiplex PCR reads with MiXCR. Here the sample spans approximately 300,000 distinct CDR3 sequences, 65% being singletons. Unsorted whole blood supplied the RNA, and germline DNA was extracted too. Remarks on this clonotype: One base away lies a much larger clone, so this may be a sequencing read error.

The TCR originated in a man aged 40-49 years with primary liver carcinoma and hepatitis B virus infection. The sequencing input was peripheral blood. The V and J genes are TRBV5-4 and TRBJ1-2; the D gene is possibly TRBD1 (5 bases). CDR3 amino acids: CDSSLKSRQGNGYTF. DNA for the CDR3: TGTGACAGCAGCTTGAAGTCGAGGCAGGGTAATGGCTACACCTTC.